The 32 T cell receptor beta chains given below trace back to one sample, sequenced in a study of T cells in tuberculosis. Libraries were prepared by immunoSEQ multiplex PCR; TCRdb keeps only in-frame clonotypes and omits some of them. This sample has some 41,000 clones; 90% to 95% occur once, and the top ten carry under 2%. The sample comprised PBMCs. The receptors derive from a donor aged 10-30 years with latent tuberculosis or without tuberculosis infection. Some clones in this sample may be carry-over from other donors' samples.

V gene TRBV15 combines with J gene TRBJ2-2, with TRBD2 matching 11 bases. From germline, CDR1 is LNHNV and CDR2 YYDKDF (reference sequence). The length of the CDR3 is 16 residues. V was pared by 5 bases and J by 7 bases, with 9 bases of the junction left unmatched. The CDR3 DNA is TGTGCCACCAGCGGATTAGCGGGAGGGCAGGGCGGGGAGCTGTTTTTT. Translation: CATSGLAGGQGGELFF.

V gene TRBV4-3 combines with J gene TRBJ2-1, with no clear D. The CDR3 is 14 residues long. Germline CDR1 reads LGHNA; CDR2 reads YSLEER. V dropped 0 bases and J dropped 6 bases, with 9 bases sitting between them. CDR3 sequence: CASSQDNSLNEQFF. The CDR3 DNA sequence: TGCGCCAGCAGCCAAGATAACAGCCTCAATGAGCAGTTCTTC.

This sequence joins TRBV6-1 and TRBJ1-2, with TRBD1 as a possible D gene (5 bases). This CDR3 contains 15 residues. Trimming cost V 0 bases and J 7 bases, with 15 bases left between them. From germline, CDR1 is MNHNS and CDR2 SASEGT. The CDR3 here is CASSEAPTGGGGYTF. The DNA of the CDR3 is TGTGCCAGCAGTGAAGCCCCTACCGGGGGGGGTGGCTACACCTTC.

The V call is TRBV7-9, the J call TRBJ1-2; 10 bases line up with TRBD1. J gave up 3 bases and V 4 bases, and 8 bases lay outside the gene matches. CDR3 size: 16 residues. Germline CDR1 and CDR2: SEHNR and FQNEAQ (reference sequence). CDR3 nucleotide sequence: TGTGCCAGCAGCTCCGAACTCGGACAGGGGGACTATGGCTACACCTTC. It specifies CASSSELGQGDYGYTF.

By share, this clone counts as medium-sized (0.01 to 0.1%). The chain carries TRBV9 and TRBJ2-1; D gene ambiguous. Germline values: CDR1 SGDLS, CDR2 YYNGEE. Between the trimmed V and J ends, which lost 4 bases and 4 bases, there was a span of 21 bases. This CDR3 is built from 17 residues. This CDR3 reads CASSLEAPPGAYNEQFF. CDR3 DNA: TGTGCCAGCAGCCTCGAGGCCCCACCCGGCGCTTACAATGAGCAGTTCTTC.

This chain uses TRBV5-1 with TRBJ2-1, with TRBD2 matching 7 bases. Trimming removed 1 base from V and 2 bases from J; junction bases left unmatched: 3. The CDR3 is made up of 15 amino acids. Germline V gene data show CDR1 as SGHRS and CDR2 as YFSETQ. DNA for the CDR3: TGCGCCAGCAGCTTGTCCGGGACTACCTACAATGAGCAGTTCTTC. This sequence encodes CASSLSGTTYNEQFF.

This clone was recorded only once. The chain carries TRBV7-2 and TRBJ2-2; a possible D gene is TRBD1 (6 bases). Germline V lookup: CDR1 SGHTA, CDR2 FQGNSA. The CDR3 is 13 amino acids. V gave up 5 bases and J gave up 5 bases, with 9 bases separating them. CDR3 nucleotides: TGTGCCAGCAGCCGAGGGGGTACCGGGGAGCTGTTTTTT. Translating it yields CASSRGGTGELFF.

The chain combines TRBV19 with TRBJ2-5, with 9 bases fitting TRBD1. The V gene's germline CDR1 is LNHDA and CDR2 SQIVND (reference sequence). The CDR3 consists of 15 residues. The ends lost 4 bases at V and 5 bases at J; junction bases unmatched: 8. CDR3 coding DNA: TGTGCCAGTAGTACCACCGGGACAGGGTTGGAGACCCAGTACTTC. Amino acid sequence: CASSTTGTGLETQYF. Drawing the rest from reference TRBV19 and TRBJ2-5, the complete variable domain is DGGITQSPKYLFRKEGQNVTLSCEQNLNHDAMYWYRQDPGQGLRLIYYSQIVNDFQKGDIAEGYSVSREKKESFPLTVTSAQKNPTAFYLCASSTTGTGLETQYFGPGTRLLVL.

This clone was seen once. The chain employs TRBV9 and TRBJ1-1; TRBD1 might be the D (5 bases). V was clipped by 2 bases and J by 8 bases, with 19 bases between them. This CDR3 spans 15 amino acids. Germline V lookup: CDR1 SGDLS, CDR2 YYNGEE. As DNA, the CDR3 is TGTGCCAGCAGCGTGGATGGTGGCAGGGCCCGAGAAGCTTTCTTT. Protein sequence: CASSVDGGRAREAFF.

The rearrangement links TRBV7-8 to TRBJ2-4, with TRBD2 matching 15 bases. Germline V gene lookup returns CDR1 SGHVS and CDR2 FQNEAQ. CDR3 length: 18 amino acids. After removal of 5 bases from V and 2 bases from J, the junction contained 7 bases not matched to a gene. CDR3 DNA: TGTGCCAGCAGCCACGGACTAGCGGGAGGGGGGCCCAAAAACATTCAGTACTTC. The encoded protein is CASSHGLAGGGPKNIQYF.

The chain joins TRBV27 to TRBJ2-2, with D hard to call. V dropped 5 bases and J dropped 2 bases, with 3 bases sitting between them. The germline V gene has CDR1 MNHEY and CDR2 SMNVEV (reference sequence). The CDR3 totals 12 residues. CDR3 amino acids: CASSLNTGELFF. DNA of the CDR3: TGTGCCAGCAGTCTCAACACCGGGGAGCTGTTTTTT.

V and J are TRBV11-1 and TRBJ2-3; TRBD2 aligns across 16 bases. This CDR3 contains 19 residues. Germline CDR1 reads SGHAT; CDR2 reads FQDESV (reference sequence). V was clipped by 5 bases and J by 3 bases; unmatched bases: 11. The CDR3 region has the DNA TGTGCCAGCAGCATTAGATCCGGGACTAGCGGGAGGGTTACAGATACGCAGTATTTT. Residues: CASSIRSGTSGRVTDTQYF. Looking up the rest from reference TRBV11-1 and TRBJ2-3 gives the full variable domain: EAEVAQSPRYKITEKSQAVAFWCDPISGHATLYWYRQILGQGPELLVQFQDESVVDDSQLPKDRFSAERLKGVDSTLKIQPAELGDSAMYLCASSIRSGTSGRVTDTQYFGPGTRLTVL.

This sequence joins TRBV9 and TRBJ2-5; possibly TRBD1 for D (5 bases). The CDR3 runs 16 residues. Germline values: CDR1 SGDLS, CDR2 YYNGEE. V was clipped by 0 bases and J by 2 bases, with 14 bases between them. CDR3 residues: CASSVEGQILQETQYF. CDR3 nucleotides: TGTGCCAGCAGCGTAGAGGGGCAGATCCTACAAGAGACCCAGTACTTC.

This sequence joins TRBV30 and TRBJ2-1; D may be TRBD1 (5 bases). The ends were cut back, 0 bases at V and 2 bases at J, with 8 bases in the middle. The CDR3 runs to 14 residues. Germline V lookup: CDR1 GTSNPN, CDR2 SVGIG (reference sequence). CDR3 nucleotides: TGTGCCTGGAGTGTCAGGGTAACCTACAATGAGCAGTTCTTC. It specifies CAWSVRVTYNEQFF. The whole variable domain, filled in from reference TRBV30 and TRBJ2-1, reads SQTIHQWPATLVQPVGSPLSLECTVEGTSNPNLYWYRQAAGRGLQLLFYSVGIGQISSEVPQNLSASRPQDRQFILSSKKLLLSDSGFYLCAWSVRVTYNEQFFGPGTRLTVL.

The sample holds a few counts of this clone. The rearrangement links TRBV30 to TRBJ1-1, with 7 bases lining up with TRBD1. Germline V CDR1 and CDR2: GTSNPN, SVGIG (reference sequence). Losses at the gene ends were 7 bases for V and 8 bases for J; bases not matched to a gene: 13. This CDR3 has 13 amino acids. CDR3 DNA: TGTGCCTTACGCAGGGGGACCGACGGGGAAGCTTTCTTT. Protein: CALRRGTDGEAFF. Drawing the rest from reference TRBV30 and TRBJ1-1, the complete variable domain is SQTIHQWPATLVQPVGSPLSLECTVEGTSNPNLYWYRQAAGRGLQLLFYSVGIGQISSEVPQNLSASRPQDRQFILSSKKLLLSDSGFYLCALRRGTDGEAFFGQGTRLTVV.

V and J are TRBV28 and TRBJ1-1; D gene ambiguous. The germline V gene encodes CDR1 MDHEN and CDR2 SYDVKM. There are 14 residues in the CDR3. Trimming stripped 1 base from V and 5 bases from J, with 11 bases between. DNA for the CDR3: TGTGCCAGCAGTTTATCGGTGGAGAGGACTGAAGCTTTCTTT. Translating it yields CASSLSVERTEAFF.

The chain uses TRBV30 and TRBJ2-1; no clear D. CDR1 is GTSNPN, CDR2 SVGIG, per germline (reference sequence). V was pared by 0 bases and J by 9 bases, with 9 bases between. This CDR3 is built from 12 residues. The CDR3 region has the DNA TGTGCCTGGAGTGTCCCAAGAGGTGAGCAGTTCTTC. Amino acids: CAWSVPRGEQFF.

CDR3 sequence reads: CASSTDQGRYGYTF. Written as DNA, the CDR3 is TGTGCCAGCAGTACCGATCAGGGAAGGTATGGCTACACCTTC. V gene TRBV28 combines with J gene TRBJ1-2, with a tentative D call TRBD1 (5 bases). V lost 5 bases to trimming and J lost 5 bases, with 15 bases between them. This CDR3 spans 14 amino acids. CDR1 is MDHEN and CDR2 is SYDVKM in the germline V gene.

For the CDR3, the DNA is TGTGCCAGCAGTCTGCTGGGGAGGGACGCTAACTCAACTAATGAAAAACTGTTTTTT. Amino acids: CASSLLGRDANSTNEKLFF. This chain uses TRBV2 with TRBJ1-4, with TRBD1 as a possible D gene (5 bases). This CDR3 is 19 amino acids long. Germline-derived CDR1 and CDR2 are SNHLY and FYNNEI. V dropped 5 bases and J dropped 0 bases, with 22 bases sitting between them. Based on the CDR3 plus reference TRBV2 and TRBJ1-4, the full variable domain is EPEVTQTPSHQVTQMGQEVILRCVPISNHLYFYWYRQILGQKVEFLVSFYNNEISEKSEIFDDQFSVERPDGSNFTLKIRSTKLEDSAMYFCASSLLGRDANSTNEKLFFGSGTQLSVL.

This clone came up a few times. The gene calls are TRBV7-2 and TRBJ2-7; perhaps TRBD1 as D (7 bases). In germline, CDR1 is SGHTA, CDR2 FQGNSA. Between the trimmed V and J ends, which lost 5 bases and 7 bases, there was a span of 15 bases. The length of the CDR3 is 13 residues. CDR3 sequence (DNA): TGTGCCAGCAGCCCGGGGGACAGACAAGAGCAGTACTTC. It specifies CASSPGDRQEQYF.

The chain couples TRBV30 to TRBJ1-5; a possible D gene is TRBD1 (5 bases). Germline V gene sequence: CDR1 GTSNPN, CDR2 SVGIG (reference sequence). V was shortened by 0 bases and J by 5 bases, with 8 bases between the two germline ends. This CDR3 spans 13 amino acids. CDR3 protein: CAWSVQADQPQHF. As DNA, the CDR3 is TGTGCCTGGAGTGTACAGGCGGATCAGCCCCAGCATTTT.

The chain recombines TRBV5-1 with TRBJ2-3; D uncertain. Germline CDR1 and CDR2: SGHRS and YFSETQ. This CDR3 has 12 residues. Trimming pared 5 bases from V and 6 bases from J, leaving 10 bases between. The CDR3 coding sequence is TGCGCCAGCAGTCTTGTGTTGGATACGCAGTATTTT. Encoded protein: CASSLVLDTQYF.

This clone appeared a single time. V gene TRBV9 combines with J gene TRBJ2-1; TRBD2 aligns across 14 bases. V trimming: 3 bases; J trimming: 6 bases; junction bases outside the gene matches: 8. The CDR3 consists of 17 residues. Germline V lookup: CDR1 SGDLS, CDR2 YYNGEE. The CDR3 reads CASSAGTSGSLGNEQFF. CDR3 DNA sequence: TGTGCCAGCAGCGCCGGGACTAGCGGGAGTTTGGGCAATGAGCAGTTCTTC.

The chain uses TRBV2 and TRBJ1-1; no firm D call. The V gene lost 6 bases and the J gene lost 0 bases, with 11 bases spanning the gap. CDR1 SNHLY and CDR2 FYNNEI come from the germline V gene. This CDR3 spans 14 amino acids. CDR3 coding DNA: TGTGCCAGCAGGCAGACACCGATGAACACTGAAGCTTTCTTT. Amino acids: CASRQTPMNTEAFF.

CDR3 sequence reads: CAWSPRWHEAFF. The DNA for the CDR3 is TGTGCCTGGAGTCCTAGATGGCATGAAGCTTTCTTT. This sequence joins TRBV30 and TRBJ1-1, with no clear D. Trimming took off 2 bases at V and 7 bases at J, with 11 bases between the two ends. Germline assignment: CDR1 GTSNPN and CDR2 SVGIG (reference sequence). The CDR3 runs 12 residues.

The chain's CDR3 is CASSFTGGNAGNTIYF. Written as DNA, the CDR3 is TGTGCCAGCAGCTTTACGGGTGGTAACGCGGGAAACACCATATATTTT. This chain joins TRBV9 and TRBJ1-3; unclear D gene. The germline V and J ends were trimmed by 4 bases and 4 bases, with 18 bases remaining between them. This CDR3 has 16 amino acids. Germline CDR1 is SGDLS and CDR2 is YYNGEE.

This chain links TRBV19 with TRBJ2-6; possible D gene TRBD2, 5 bases. The V and J ends lost 11 bases and 4 bases respectively, with 24 bases between them. The germline CDR1 and CDR2 sequences are LNHDA and SQIVND (reference sequence). The CDR3 contains 17 residues. CDR3 sequence: CAGSKTGEGSGANVLTF. The CDR3 bases are TGTGCCGGCAGTAAGACCGGTGAGGGATCCGGGGCCAACGTCCTGACTTTC.

The DNA for the CDR3 is TGTGCCAGCAGCTCGGGACAGGACTACGAGCAGTACTTC. This translates into CASSSGQDYEQYF. The V gene is TRBV7-9, the J gene TRBJ2-7; 8 nucleotides match TRBD1. CDR1 and CDR2 (germline): SEHNR, FQNEAQ (reference sequence). The CDR3 runs to 13 residues. The V gene end was trimmed by 4 bases and the J gene end by 3 bases; junction bases not matched to a gene: 2.

This rearrangement joins TRBV6-6 to TRBJ2-1; D remains ambiguous. V was pared by 1 base and J by 12 bases, with 10 bases between. The CDR3 totals 12 residues. Germline CDR1 and CDR2: MNHNY and SVGAGI (reference sequence). The CDR3 is CASSYFPGWQFF. CDR3 DNA: TGTGCCAGCAGTTACTTCCCCGGGTGGCAGTTCTTC.

The chain carries TRBV10-3 and TRBJ2-2, with 7 bases matching TRBD1. The germline V gene has CDR1 ENHRY and CDR2 SYGVKD. The CDR3 has 14 amino acids. J gave up 5 bases and V 6 bases, and 6 bases lay outside the gene matches. CDR3: CAIRPGTATGELFF. The CDR3, as DNA: TGTGCCATCAGACCCGGGACAGCAACCGGGGAGCTGTTTTTT.

In its sample, this clone was seen a few times. This chain joins TRBV6-1 and TRBJ1-1, with no clear D. Germline V lookup: CDR1 MNHNS, CDR2 SASEGT. The CDR3 spans 14 residues. Trimming cost V 3 bases and J 3 bases, with 11 bases left between them. The CDR3 loop is CASSDNLEDTEAFF. The CDR3 nucleotides are TGTGCCAGCAGTGATAACCTGGAGGACACTGAAGCTTTCTTT.

This clone is a singleton in its sample. V and J are TRBV7-2 and TRBJ1-2, with 9 bases matching TRBD1. Germline CDR1 and CDR2: SGHTA and FQGNSA. Trimming removed 3 bases from V and 8 bases from J; junction bases left unmatched: 7. The CDR3 contains 14 residues. For the CDR3, the DNA is TGTGCCAGCAGCTTCCGGGACAGGGTAGTCGGCTACACCTTC. It is translated as CASSFRDRVVGYTF.